The 9 T cell receptor beta chains in this list originate from one sample, sequenced in a study of cytomegalovirus exposure and HLA in healthy donors. PCR amplification relied on 60 Vbeta primers (plus 13 Jbeta primers). Assay: immunoSEQ multiplex PCR; the TCRdb copy retains only in-frame clones and omits some. The repertoire holds 65,000 to 90,000 clones, with 72% as singletons. Sample: PBMCs. The source of these receptors is a woman between 40 and 55 years old in good health and CMV-seropositive.

The chain employs TRBV29-1 and TRBJ1-1, with 7 bases aligning to TRBD1. CDR3 length equals 12 residues. The V and J ends lost 4 bases and 4 bases, in that order; junction bases with no gene match: 3. Looked up from germline, CDR1 is SQVTM and CDR2 is ANQGSEA. In DNA, the CDR3 is TGCAGCGTTGCCCGGGACAGCACTGAAGCTTTCTTT. It is translated as CSVARDSTEAFF.

The chain carries TRBV2 and TRBJ1-1, with 9 positions matching TRBD1. Germline loops: CDR1 SNHLY, CDR2 FYNNEI. This CDR3 is built from 13 residues. The V segment lost 6 bases and the J segment 10 bases; nucleotides outside the gene matches: 9. CDR3 amino acids: CASREATGGRAFF. CDR3 coding DNA: TGTGCCAGCAGGGAGGCGACAGGGGGGAGAGCTTTCTTT. The variable domain in full, completed from reference TRBV2 and TRBJ1-1, reads EPEVTQTPSHQVTQMGQEVILRCVPISNHLYFYWYRQILGQKVEFLVSFYNNEISEKSEIFDDQFSVERPDGSNFTLKIRSTKLEDSAMYFCASREATGGRAFFGQGTRLTVV.

The chain carries TRBV10-3 and TRBJ1-1; D perhaps matches TRBD1 (5 bases). Germline V lookup: CDR1 ENHRY, CDR2 SYGVKD. This CDR3 has 15 amino acids. Trimming removed 2 bases at V and 1 base at J, with 11 bases between. The CDR3 here is CAISEGDWGNTEAFF. The CDR3, as DNA: TGTGCCATCAGTGAGGGGGACTGGGGGAACACTGAAGCTTTCTTT.

This rearrangement joins TRBV27 to TRBJ2-5; 11 bases match TRBD2. The germline V gene encodes CDR1 MNHEY and CDR2 SMNVEV (reference sequence). This CDR3 is 15 amino acids long. Trimming cost V 5 bases and J 3 bases; bases outside gene matches: 5. The DNA of the CDR3 is TGTGCCAGCAGTCCGACTAGCGGGGTAGAAGAGACCCAGTACTTC. Its translation: CASSPTSGVEETQYF.

The chain joins TRBV7-9 to TRBJ2-2, with D maybe TRBD1 (6 bases). This CDR3 is built from 15 residues. CDR1 and CDR2 (germline): SEHNR, FQNEAQ (reference sequence). The ends were cut back, 1 base at V and 6 bases at J, with 12 bases in the middle. The CDR3 sequence: CASSLVGTSAGELFF. CDR3 DNA sequence: TGTGCCAGCAGCTTAGTCGGGACATCAGCCGGGGAGCTGTTTTTT.

This clone was counted once. The chain couples TRBV7-2 to TRBJ2-3; TRBD1 matches 7 bases. With V trimmed by 4 bases and J by 3 bases, 7 bases remained unmatched. Germline CDR1 is SGHTA and CDR2 is FQGNSA. The CDR3 contains 15 residues. CDR3 in amino acids: CASSSTGFMTDTQYF. The DNA of the CDR3 is TGTGCCAGCAGCTCGACAGGGTTTATGACAGATACGCAGTATTTT.

The genes are TRBV9 and TRBJ1-2; tentatively, D is TRBD1 (6 bases). The V and J ends lost 3 bases and 3 bases respectively, with 21 bases between them. This CDR3 spans 17 amino acids. From germline, CDR1 is SGDLS and CDR2 YYNGEE. CDR3 region: CASSGWRGEGKDYGYTF. Here the CDR3 DNA reads TGTGCCAGCAGCGGGTGGAGGGGGGAGGGGAAGGACTATGGCTACACCTTC.

The gene calls are TRBV18 and TRBJ2-7; 8 bases are a match to TRBD2. Per germline, CDR1 KGHSH and CDR2 LQKENI. The CDR3 totals 14 residues. V trimming: 6 bases; J trimming: 1 base; junction bases outside the gene matches: 5. The CDR3 sequence: CASSPGTSSYEQYF. The CDR3 DNA is TGTGCCAGCTCTCCCGGGACTAGTTCCTACGAGCAGTACTTC.

The chain couples TRBV9 to TRBJ2-6; no clear D gene. The CDR3 sequence is 14 residues long. Germline V gene lookup returns CDR1 SGDLS and CDR2 YYNGEE. Trimming left V 2 bases short and J 1 base short, with 4 bases between. The CDR3 nucleotides are TGTGCCAGCAGCGTTATATCTGGGGCCAACGTCCTGACTTTC. Encoded protein: CASSVISGANVLTF.